This TCR beta chain derives from a study of shared clonotypes between healthy human individuals. The CD4+ fraction was divided into a CD45RA+ naive subset and a CD45RA-negative memory subset. Study-wide points: Clonotype sharing across a few donors was observed for roughly 5% of naive CD4 clonotypes.

The V segment lost 0 bases and the J segment 8 bases; nucleotides outside the gene matches: 4. The germline CDR1 and CDR2 sequences are SGHRS and YFSETQ. The CDR3 is 13 amino acids. This clone was recorded a few times. What it recognizes is unknown. The same CDR3 also results from other DNA sequences found in this sample. Each PCR replicate from the sorted subsets contained 200 to 250 ng DNA, which is tens of thousands of T cell genomes. The protocol was immunoSEQ multiplex PCR, while the TCRdb copy is restricted to in-frame clones and leaves out a portion. The repertoire holds over a million clones, around 97% seen once, with roughly 1.2% in the top ten.

Material: naive CD4+ T cells sorted from blood. The sample's subset: CD45RA+ positively selected. This rearrangement joins TRBV5-1 to TRBJ1-2; 7 bases match TRBD1. The source is a man younger than 40 in good health. CDR3: CASSLGQGEGYTF. The CDR3, as DNA: TGCGCCAGCAGCTTGGGACAGGGAGAGGGCTACACCTTC.